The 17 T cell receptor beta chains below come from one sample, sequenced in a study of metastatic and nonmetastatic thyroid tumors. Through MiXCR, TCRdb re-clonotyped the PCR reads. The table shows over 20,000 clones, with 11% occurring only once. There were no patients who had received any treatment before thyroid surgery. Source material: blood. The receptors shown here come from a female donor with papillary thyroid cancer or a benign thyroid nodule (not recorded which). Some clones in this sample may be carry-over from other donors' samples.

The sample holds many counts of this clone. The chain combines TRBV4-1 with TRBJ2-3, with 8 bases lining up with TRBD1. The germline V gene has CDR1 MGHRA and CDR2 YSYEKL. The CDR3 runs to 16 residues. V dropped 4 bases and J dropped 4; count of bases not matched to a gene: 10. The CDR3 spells CASSLQQGALADTQYF. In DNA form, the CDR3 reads TGCGCCAGCAGCCTTCAGCAGGGGGCACTGGCAGATACGCAGTATTTT.

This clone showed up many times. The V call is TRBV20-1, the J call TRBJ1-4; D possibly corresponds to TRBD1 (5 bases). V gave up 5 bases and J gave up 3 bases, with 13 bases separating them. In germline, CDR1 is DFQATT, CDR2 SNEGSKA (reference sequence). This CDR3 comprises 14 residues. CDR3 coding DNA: TGCAGTGCTCTCCCCGGGGGTGCTAATGAAAAACTGTTTTTT. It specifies CSALPGGANEKLFF.

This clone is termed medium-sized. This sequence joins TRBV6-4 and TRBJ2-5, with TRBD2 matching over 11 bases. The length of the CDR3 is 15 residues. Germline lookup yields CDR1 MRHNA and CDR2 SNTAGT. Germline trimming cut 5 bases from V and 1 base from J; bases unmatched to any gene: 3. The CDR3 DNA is TGTGCCAGCAGTCCCGGGACTAGCGGCCAAGAGACCCAGTACTTC. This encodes CASSPGTSGQETQYF.

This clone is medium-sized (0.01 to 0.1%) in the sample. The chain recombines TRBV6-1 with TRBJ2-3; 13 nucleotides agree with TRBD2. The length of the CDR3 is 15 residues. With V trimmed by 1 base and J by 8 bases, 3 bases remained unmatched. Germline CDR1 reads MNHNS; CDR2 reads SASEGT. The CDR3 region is CASSEGTSGSATQYF. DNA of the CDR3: TGTGCCAGCAGTGAAGGGACTAGCGGGAGCGCTACGCAGTATTTT.

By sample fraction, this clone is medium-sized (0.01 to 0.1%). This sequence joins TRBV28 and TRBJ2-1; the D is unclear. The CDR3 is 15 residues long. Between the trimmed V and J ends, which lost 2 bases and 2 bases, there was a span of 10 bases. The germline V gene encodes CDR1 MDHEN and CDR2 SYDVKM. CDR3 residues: CASSLAGSPYNEQFF. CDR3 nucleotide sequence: TGTGCCAGCAGTTTAGCAGGTAGCCCCTACAATGAGCAGTTCTTC.

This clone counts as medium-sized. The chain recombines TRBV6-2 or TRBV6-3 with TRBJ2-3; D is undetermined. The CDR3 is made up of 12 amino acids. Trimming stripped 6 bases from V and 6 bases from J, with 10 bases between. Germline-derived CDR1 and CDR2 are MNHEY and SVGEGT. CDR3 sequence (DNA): TGTGCCAGCAGCTATAGTGGGGATACGCAGTATTTT. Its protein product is CASSYSGDTQYF.

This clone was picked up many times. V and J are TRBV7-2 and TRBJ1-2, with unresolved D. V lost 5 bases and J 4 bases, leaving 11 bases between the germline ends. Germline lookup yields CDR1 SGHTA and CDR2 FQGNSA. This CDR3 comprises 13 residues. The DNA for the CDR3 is TGTGCCAGCAGCCTAAACGGCGGCTATGGCTACACCTTC. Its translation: CASSLNGGYGYTF.

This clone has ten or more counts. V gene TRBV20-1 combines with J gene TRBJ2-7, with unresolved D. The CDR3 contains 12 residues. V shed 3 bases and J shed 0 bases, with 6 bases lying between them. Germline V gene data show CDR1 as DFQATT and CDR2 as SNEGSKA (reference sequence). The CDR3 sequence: CSASPDSYEQYF. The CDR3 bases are TGCAGTGCTAGTCCCGACTCCTACGAGCAGTACTTC.

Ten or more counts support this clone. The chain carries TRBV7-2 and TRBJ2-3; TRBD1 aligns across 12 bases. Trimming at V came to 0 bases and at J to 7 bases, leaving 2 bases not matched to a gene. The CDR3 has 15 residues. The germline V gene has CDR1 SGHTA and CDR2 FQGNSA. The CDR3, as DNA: TGTGCCAGCAGCTTAGCGGGACAGGGGGCGAATACGCAGTATTTT. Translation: CASSLAGQGANTQYF.

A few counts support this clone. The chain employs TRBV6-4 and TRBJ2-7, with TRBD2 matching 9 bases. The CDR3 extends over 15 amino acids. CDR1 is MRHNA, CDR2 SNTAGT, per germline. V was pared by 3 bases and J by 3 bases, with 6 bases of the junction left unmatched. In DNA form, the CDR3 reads TGTGCCAGCAGTGAAGGGCTAGCGGGGTTCTACGAGCAGTACTTC. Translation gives CASSEGLAGFYEQYF.

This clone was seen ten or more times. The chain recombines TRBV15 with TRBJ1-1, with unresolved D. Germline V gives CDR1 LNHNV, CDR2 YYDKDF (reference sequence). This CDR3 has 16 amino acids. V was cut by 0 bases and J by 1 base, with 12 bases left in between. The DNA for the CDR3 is TGTGCCACCAGCAGAGATCGGATGGGGTCGAACACTGAAGCTTTCTTT. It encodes CATSRDRMGSNTEAFF.

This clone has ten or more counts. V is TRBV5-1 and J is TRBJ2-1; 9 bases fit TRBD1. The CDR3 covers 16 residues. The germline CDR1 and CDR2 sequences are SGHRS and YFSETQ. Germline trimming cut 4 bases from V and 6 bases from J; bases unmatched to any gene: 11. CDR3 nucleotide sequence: TGCGCCAGCAGCCGAGAACAGGGGGCACGGTCCAATGAGCAGTTCTTC. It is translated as CASSREQGARSNEQFF.

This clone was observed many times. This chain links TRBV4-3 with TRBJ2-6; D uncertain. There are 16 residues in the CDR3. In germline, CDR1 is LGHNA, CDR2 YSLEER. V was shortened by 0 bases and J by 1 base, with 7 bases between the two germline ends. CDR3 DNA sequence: TGCGCCAGCAGCCAAGATCTCGGGTCTGGGGCCAACGTCCTGACTTTC. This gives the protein CASSQDLGSGANVLTF.

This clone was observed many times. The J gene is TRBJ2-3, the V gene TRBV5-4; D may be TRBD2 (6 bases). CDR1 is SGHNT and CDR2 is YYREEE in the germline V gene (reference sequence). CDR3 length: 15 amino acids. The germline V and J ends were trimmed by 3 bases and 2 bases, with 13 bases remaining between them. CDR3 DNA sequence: TGTGCCAGCAGCTCATCGGGAGTCGTCACAGATACGCAGTATTTT. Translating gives CASSSSGVVTDTQYF.

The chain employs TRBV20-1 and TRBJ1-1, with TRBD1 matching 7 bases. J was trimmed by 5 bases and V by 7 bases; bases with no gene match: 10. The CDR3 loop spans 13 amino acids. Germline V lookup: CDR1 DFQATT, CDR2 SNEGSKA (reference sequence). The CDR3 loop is CSVQGVAGTEAFF. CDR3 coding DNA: TGCAGTGTCCAGGGGGTCGCGGGTACTGAAGCTTTCTTT.

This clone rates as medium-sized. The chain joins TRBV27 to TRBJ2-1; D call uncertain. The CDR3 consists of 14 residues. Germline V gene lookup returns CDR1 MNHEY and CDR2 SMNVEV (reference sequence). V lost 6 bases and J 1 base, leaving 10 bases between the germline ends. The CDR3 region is CASRELESYNEQFF. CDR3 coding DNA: TGTGCCAGCAGGGAATTGGAGTCCTACAATGAGCAGTTCTTC.

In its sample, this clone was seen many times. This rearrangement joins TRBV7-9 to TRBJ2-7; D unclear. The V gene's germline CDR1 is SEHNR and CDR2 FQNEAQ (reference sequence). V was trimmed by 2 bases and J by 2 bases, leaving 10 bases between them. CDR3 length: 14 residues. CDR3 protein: CASSLRVGTYEQYF. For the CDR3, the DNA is TGTGCCAGCAGCTTAAGGGTCGGAACCTACGAGCAGTACTTC.